Below are 24 T cell receptor beta chains sequenced from a single sample in a study of blood T cell repertoires in COVID-19. The assay was immunoSEQ multiplex PCR, and TCRdb's table has in-frame clones only and misses some. Here the sample spans under 300,000 clones, 70% to 85% being singletons. Sequenced: peripheral blood. These receptors were collected from a human donor with COVID-19, enrolled during active disease. The donor label of this sample is uncertain.

This chain uses TRBV9 with TRBJ2-7; no clear D. V lost 0 bases to trimming and J lost 6 bases, with 13 bases between them. Germline lookup yields CDR1 SGDLS and CDR2 YYNGEE. The CDR3 has 14 residues. The CDR3: CASSVGYFGPEQYF. CDR3 DNA: TGTGCCAGCAGCGTAGGGTATTTCGGTCCCGAGCAGTACTTC.

This chain connects TRBV19 to TRBJ2-7, with a tentative D call TRBD1 (5 bases). Trimming cost V 7 bases and J 0 bases, with 13 bases left between them. CDR1 is LNHDA, CDR2 SQIVND, per germline (reference sequence). The CDR3 totals 14 residues. CDR3 residues: CASKSGWNSYEQYF. Here the CDR3 DNA reads TGTGCCAGTAAGTCAGGGTGGAACTCCTACGAGCAGTACTTC.

As to this clone: A read error may account for a junction end that differs from germline. The rearrangement links TRBV4-1 to TRBJ2-1; 10 bases are shared with TRBD2. The CDR3 has 14 residues. In germline, CDR1 is MGHRA, CDR2 YSYEKL. CDR3 in amino acids: CASSQDLPGLATLF. CDR3 bases: TGCGCCAGCAGCCAAGATCTGCCGGGACTAGCGACCCTCTTC.

The chain uses TRBV9 and TRBJ2-1; 8 bases agree with TRBD2. Germline lookup yields CDR1 SGDLS and CDR2 YYNGEE. V was clipped by 4 bases and J by 9 bases; unmatched bases: 9. This CDR3 is 14 amino acids long. CDR3 DNA: TGTGCCAGCAGCTTCAGCGGGAGTACCGGTGAGCAGTTCTTC. Encoded protein: CASSFSGSTGEQFF.

This rearrangement joins TRBV27 to TRBJ2-1; 13 bases line up with TRBD2. V lost 8 bases, J lost 8 bases, and 6 bases stayed unmatched. Per the germline V gene, CDR1 is MNHEY and CDR2 is SMNVEV (reference sequence). CDR3 length equals 14 residues. CDR3 amino acids: CASARLAGGHEQFF. CDR3 coding DNA: TGTGCCAGCGCCAGACTAGCGGGAGGACATGAGCAGTTCTTC.

The chain links TRBV2 to TRBJ2-7, with 9 positions matching TRBD2. Germline V lookup: CDR1 SNHLY, CDR2 FYNNEI. CDR3 size: 14 residues. V trimming: 7 bases; J trimming: 3 bases; junction bases outside the gene matches: 7. The CDR3 nucleotides are TGTGCCAGCACTATTAGCGGGAGCGGCTACGAGCAGTACTTC. Protein: CASTISGSGYEQYF.

Here the CDR3 DNA reads TGTGCCACCAGTGATGTTGGGACAGGCACCGGGGAGCTGTTTTTT. Protein product: CATSDVGTGTGELFF. This rearrangement joins TRBV24-1 to TRBJ2-2, with 8 bases aligning to TRBD1. The CDR3 sequence is 15 residues long. The V and J ends lost 3 bases and 4 bases, in that order; junction bases with no gene match: 3. Germline V gene sequence: CDR1 KGHDR, CDR2 SFDVKD.

This clone appeared once. V usage is TRBV6-5 and J usage is TRBJ2-7; D is undetermined. CDR1 and CDR2 from the germline V gene are MNHEY and SVGAGI. V was pared by 8 bases and J by 2 bases, with 10 bases between. The CDR3 covers 12 residues. The CDR3 bases are TGTGCCAGCTGGTCTAGAACCTACGAGCAGTACTTC. Its translation: CASWSRTYEQYF.

This chain links TRBV25-1 with TRBJ1-4, with TRBD1 identical over 8 bases. The CDR3 covers 15 residues. V dropped 4 bases and J dropped 7; count of bases not matched to a gene: 8. Looked up from germline, CDR1 is MGHDK and CDR2 is SYGVNS. CDR3 sequence: CASSGTGMVREKLFF. CDR3 nucleotide sequence: TGTGCCAGCAGTGGGACAGGGATGGTCCGTGAAAAACTGTTTTTT.

In DNA, the CDR3 is TGTGCCAGCAGCGTAGGGGCTAGCGGGAGGAGGGGAAACATTCAGTACTTC. It codes for CASSVGASGRRGNIQYF. The chain employs TRBV9 and TRBJ2-4; the match to TRBD2 covers 11 bases. Trimming cost V 0 bases and J 6 bases; bases outside gene matches: 8. The germline gives CDR1 SGDLS, CDR2 YYNGEE. The CDR3 loop spans 17 amino acids.

The V gene is TRBV7-3, the J gene TRBJ1-1; D remains ambiguous. The CDR3 is made up of 16 amino acids. From germline, CDR1 is SGHTA and CDR2 FQGTGA. Trimming removed 1 base at V and 0 bases at J, with 12 bases between. The CDR3 loop reads CASSLSTMVLNTEAFF. The CDR3 region has the DNA TGTGCCAGCAGCTTAAGCACAATGGTCCTGAACACTGAAGCTTTCTTT.

CDR3 protein: CATSRDRGRAGETQYF. CDR3 bases: TGTGCCACCAGCAGAGATCGGGGGAGGGCCGGTGAGACCCAGTACTTC. The chain recombines TRBV15 with TRBJ2-5; TRBD2 agrees at 7 bases. Germline V lookup: CDR1 LNHNV, CDR2 YYDKDF (reference sequence). The CDR3 contains 16 residues. J gave up 5 bases and V 0 bases, and 9 bases lay outside the gene matches.

This chain connects TRBV6-2 or TRBV6-3 to TRBJ2-7; 7 nucleotides line up with TRBD1. The germline CDR1 and CDR2 sequences are MNHEY and SVGEGT. This CDR3 contains 14 residues. The V gene end was trimmed by 6 bases and the J gene end by 2 bases; junction bases not matched to a gene: 7. The CDR3 spells CASSETGYTYEQYF. In DNA, the CDR3 is TGTGCCAGCAGCGAGACAGGGTACACCTACGAGCAGTACTTC.

The chain combines TRBV7-9 with TRBJ2-7; 7 bases agree with TRBD2. Germline V CDR1 and CDR2: SEHNR, FQNEAQ (reference sequence). CDR3 size: 14 residues. J lost 1 base, V lost 1 base, and 1 base had no gene match. The CDR3 protein is CASSLGRGSYEQYF. The CDR3 coding sequence is TGTGCCAGCAGCTTAGGGCGGGGGTCCTACGAGCAGTACTTC.

This clone was recorded a few times. V is TRBV7-9 and J is TRBJ2-7; 8 nucleotides match TRBD1. Looked up from germline, CDR1 is SEHNR and CDR2 is FQNEAQ (reference sequence). The CDR3 totals 14 residues. The J segment lost 6 bases and the V segment lost 5 bases, leaving 9 bases of the junction unmatched. The CDR3 sequence is CASSPGTGYTEQYF. CDR3 DNA sequence: TGTGCCAGCAGCCCCGGGACAGGCTACACCGAGCAGTACTTC.

The chain recombines TRBV30 with TRBJ2-3; TRBD1 matches at 7 bases. The V segment lost 8 bases and the J segment 0 bases; nucleotides outside the gene matches: 8. This CDR3 has 14 residues. From germline, CDR1 is GTSNPN and CDR2 SVGIG (reference sequence). The CDR3, as DNA: TGTGCCGGTAGGACAGGCCTTAGCACAGATACGCAGTATTTT. Residues: CAGRTGLSTDTQYF. Based on the CDR3 plus reference TRBV30 and TRBJ2-3, the full variable domain is SQTIHQWPATLVQPVGSPLSLECTVEGTSNPNLYWYRQAAGRGLQLLFYSVGIGQISSEVPQNLSASRPQDRQFILSSKKLLLSDSGFYLCAGRTGLSTDTQYFGPGTRLTVL.

This rearrangement joins TRBV6-5 to TRBJ1-2, with no clear D. The CDR3 is 12 residues long. Trimming cost V 4 bases and J 2 bases, with 5 bases left between them. Germline lookup yields CDR1 MNHEY and CDR2 SVGAGI. The CDR3 DNA is TGTGCCAGCAGTTCGGGGAACTATGGCTACACCTTC. This sequence encodes CASSSGNYGYTF.

The chain joins TRBV11-2 to TRBJ1-6; the D is unclear. The CDR3 runs to 13 residues. CDR1 SGHAT and CDR2 FQNNGV come from the germline V gene. V gave up 3 bases and J gave up 15 bases, with 15 bases separating them. The CDR3 DNA reads TGTGCCAGCAGCTTTGACCTCGATCGGGGCCTCCACTTT. Translated, it gives CASSFDLDRGLHF. Full variable domain (rest looked up from reference TRBV11-2 and TRBJ1-6): EAGVAQSPRYKIIEKRQSVAFWCNPISGHATLYWYQQILGQGPKLLIQFQNNGVVDDSQLPKDRFSAERLKGVDSTLKIQPAKLEDSAVYLCASSFDLDRGLHFGNGTRLTVT.

The CDR3 loop reads CASPATGGTVYGYTF. The CDR3 bases are TGTGCCTCCCCTGCGACAGGGGGCACCGTCTATGGCTACACCTTC. V gene TRBV30 combines with J gene TRBJ1-2; 10 nucleotides align to TRBD1. The germline CDR1 and CDR2 sequences are GTSNPN and SVGIG (reference sequence). The CDR3 is 15 amino acids. V shed 7 bases, J shed 4 bases, and the junction held 12 bases outside the gene matches.

This clone was observed a few times. The chain has TRBV10-3 and TRBJ1-2; 9 bases are a match to TRBD1. Germline V CDR1 and CDR2: ENHRY, SYGVKD. Losses at the gene ends were 10 bases for V and 4 bases for J; bases not matched to a gene: 7. CDR3 length equals 13 residues. The CDR3 spells CATGPTGGYGYTF. Here the CDR3 DNA reads TGTGCCACCGGACCGACAGGGGGCTATGGCTACACCTTC.

This clone was observed once. The J gene is TRBJ1-6, the V gene TRBV6-1; D is perhaps TRBD1 (5 bases). Germline V gene data show CDR1 as MNHNS and CDR2 as SASEGT. The CDR3 extends over 15 amino acids. V lost 1 base and J 9 bases, leaving 13 bases between the germline ends. The CDR3: CASSEVWGTGSPLHF. The CDR3 region has the DNA TGTGCCAGCAGTGAAGTGTGGGGGACTGGTTCACCCCTCCACTTT.

The chain is built from TRBV30 and TRBJ1-3; the match to TRBD1 covers 7 bases. The V segment lost 0 bases and the J segment 0 bases; nucleotides outside the gene matches: 5. Per the germline V gene, CDR1 is GTSNPN and CDR2 is SVGIG (reference sequence). There are 16 residues in the CDR3. In nucleotides, the CDR3 is TGTGCCTGGAGTGTTATAGGGGGCCACTCTGGAAACACCATATATTTT. Protein: CAWSVIGGHSGNTIYF.

The chain links TRBV5-1 to TRBJ2-7; 7 bases fit TRBD2. The CDR3 covers 18 residues. Germline CDR1 reads SGHRS; CDR2 reads YFSETQ. Losses at the gene ends were 0 bases for V and 5 bases for J; bases not matched to a gene: 17. CDR3 sequence: CASSLAWRGREAHHEQYF. CDR3 nucleotides: TGCGCCAGCAGCTTGGCCTGGAGGGGACGGGAGGCCCACCACGAGCAGTACTTC. The full variable domain, completed using reference TRBV5-1 and TRBJ2-7, is KAGVTQTPRYLIKTRGQQVTLSCSPISGHRSVSWYQQTPGQGLQFLFEYFSETQRNKGNFPGRFSGRQFSNSRSEMNVSTLELGDSALYLCASSLAWRGREAHHEQYFGPGTRLTVT.

The CDR3 DNA sequence: TGTGCCATCAGTGACCCGGGCTACAGGGGATCCAAAGATGGCTACACCTTC. The encoded protein is CAISDPGYRGSKDGYTF. The chain has TRBV10-3 and TRBJ1-2, with TRBD1 matching 7 bases. CDR3 size: 17 residues. With V trimmed by 3 bases and J by 6 bases, 16 bases remained unmatched. Germline loops: CDR1 ENHRY, CDR2 SYGVKD.